The 21 T cell receptor beta chains below come from one sample, sequenced in a study of T cells after posttransplantation cyclophosphamide. Produced via immunoSEQ multiplex PCR; TCRdb's table is partial and in-frame only. The sample holds about 25,000 clones, and no clone turns up only once. Input material: PBMCs. The receptors were sampled from a man aged 50 or older in good health, CMV-negative, and a related stem cell transplant donor.

This clone was counted ten times or more. This chain links TRBV28 with TRBJ1-4, with unresolved D. The germline V and J ends were trimmed by 8 bases and 0 bases, with 10 bases remaining between them. CDR3 length: 14 amino acids. Germline CDR1 and CDR2: MDHEN and SYDVKM. CDR3 in amino acids: CASFARATNEKLFF. For the CDR3, the DNA is TGTGCCAGCTTTGCGAGAGCAACTAATGAAAAACTGTTTTTT.

Many counts were recorded for this clone. The chain has TRBV7-9 and TRBJ2-3, with 8 bases fitting TRBD1. After removal of 7 bases from V and 3 bases from J, the junction contained 12 bases not matched to a gene. Germline lookup yields CDR1 SEHNR and CDR2 FQNEAQ (reference sequence). CDR3 length equals 16 residues. CDR3 sequence (DNA): TGTGCCAGCACCCAGGGTCAGGGGGCAGGAACAGATACGCAGTATTTT. This codes for CASTQGQGAGTDTQYF.

This clone was recorded many times. V usage is TRBV10-2 and J usage is TRBJ2-1; 13 positions match TRBD2. The CDR3 has 14 residues. The V segment lost 4 bases and the J segment 10 bases; nucleotides outside the gene matches: 4. Germline CDR1 and CDR2: WSHSY and SAAADI. This chain's CDR3 is CASSGTSGGDEQFF. Here the CDR3 DNA reads TGCGCCAGCAGTGGTACTAGCGGGGGGGACGAGCAGTTCTTC.

At least ten counts were recorded for this clone. This sequence joins TRBV6-5 and TRBJ1-4, with a weak D call TRBD1 (5 bases). Germline values: CDR1 MNHEY, CDR2 SVGAGI. The CDR3 is 15 amino acids. With 6 bases removed from V and 8 bases from J, the gap between germline ends came to 19 bases. The CDR3 DNA is TGTGCCAGCAGACGACAGACAGAACTCGGGGAAAAACTGTTTTTT. This sequence encodes CASRRQTELGEKLFF.

This clone was seen ten or more times. The V gene is TRBV30, the J gene TRBJ1-1, with D perhaps matching TRBD1 (5 bases). The CDR3 has 13 amino acids. In germline, CDR1 is GTSNPN, CDR2 SVGIG (reference sequence). The V end lost 3 bases, the J end lost 1 base, and 9 bases lay between the germline ends. The DNA of the CDR3 is TGTGCCTGGAGCGTAGACAGGAACACTGAAGCTTTCTTT. Its translation: CAWSVDRNTEAFF.

This clone was detected ten times or more. The J gene is TRBJ2-2, the V gene TRBV5-1; TRBD1 is a possible D gene (6 bases). Germline CDR1 is SGHRS and CDR2 is YFSETQ. The CDR3 is 13 residues long. Trimming stripped 8 bases from V and 4 bases from J, with 12 bases between. The CDR3 DNA is TGCGCCAGTAGGGACACACCCACCGGGGAGCTGTTTTTT. It specifies CASRDTPTGELFF.

This clone was seen only a few times. The V call is TRBV30, the J call TRBJ1-2; unclear D gene. Germline loops: CDR1 GTSNPN, CDR2 SVGIG (reference sequence). This CDR3 comprises 11 residues. With 0 bases removed from V and 7 bases from J, the gap between germline ends came to 6 bases. The CDR3 reads CAWSVLGGYTF. CDR3 in DNA: TGTGCCTGGAGTGTACTTGGTGGCTACACCTTC.

This clone occurred many times. The chain links TRBV7-9 to TRBJ1-2, with D maybe TRBD1 (6 bases). With 4 bases removed from V and 8 bases from J, the gap between germline ends came to 20 bases. The germline V gene has CDR1 SEHNR and CDR2 FQNEAQ (reference sequence). The length of the CDR3 is 15 residues. CDR3 in amino acids: CASSYAGTSPGGYTF. CDR3 sequence (DNA): TGTGCCAGCAGCTACGCCGGGACATCACCGGGCGGCTACACCTTC.

The chain carries TRBV18 and TRBJ2-5, with 9 bases identical to TRBD1. The CDR3 is 14 amino acids. The J segment lost 3 bases and the V segment lost 5 bases, leaving 4 bases of the junction unmatched. The germline gives CDR1 KGHSH, CDR2 LQKENI. The CDR3 reads CASSSTGGEETQYF. CDR3 sequence (DNA): TGTGCCAGCTCATCGACAGGGGGGGAAGAGACCCAGTACTTC.

This clone was counted at least ten times. The junction departs from germline at one end; a sequencing error may be responsible. The chain has TRBV6-6 and TRBJ2-6; 9 nucleotides match TRBD1. The CDR3 consists of 13 residues. Germline CDR1 reads MNHNY; CDR2 reads SVGAGI (reference sequence). CDR3 in DNA: TGTGCCAGCAGACGGGACAGGGCGAACGTCCTGACTTTC. As protein: CASRRDRANVLTF.

This clone has a count of ten or more. This sequence joins TRBV6-1 and TRBJ2-7, with TRBD1 matching over 7 bases. This CDR3 has 14 amino acids. CDR1 and CDR2 (germline): MNHNS, SASEGT. Losses at the gene ends were 4 bases for V and 2 bases for J; bases not matched to a gene: 5. The CDR3, as DNA: TGTGCCAGCAGTGGCCCGGGACAGACCTACGAGCAGTACTTC. Encoded protein: CASSGPGQTYEQYF.

The rearrangement uses TRBV7-3 and TRBJ2-5; TRBD1 aligns across 8 bases. This CDR3 spans 15 amino acids. V gave up 5 bases and J gave up 11 bases; unmatched junction bases: 16. CDR1 SGHTA and CDR2 FQGTGA come from the germline V gene. CDR3 coding DNA: TGTGCCAGCAGCGCTCCCGGGACAGGAGCTGTTGAGCAGTACTTC. This codes for CASSAPGTGAVEQYF.

This clone was detected ten times or more. The V and J genes are TRBV2 and TRBJ2-7, with TRBD2 matching over 14 bases. Germline V lookup: CDR1 SNHLY, CDR2 FYNNEI. The CDR3 has 15 residues. The junction had 8 bases not matched to a gene; V was cut back by 6 bases and J by 7 bases. CDR3 nucleotide sequence: TGTGCCAGCAGGGCGGGACTAGCGGGAGTGGGTGAGCAGTACTTC. As protein: CASRAGLAGVGEQYF. Drawing the rest from reference TRBV2 and TRBJ2-7, the complete variable domain is EPEVTQTPSHQVTQMGQEVILRCVPISNHLYFYWYRQILGQKVEFLVSFYNNEISEKSEIFDDQFSVERPDGSNFTLKIRSTKLEDSAMYFCASRAGLAGVGEQYFGPGTRLTVT.

This clone was seen ten or more times. This chain joins TRBV28 and TRBJ1-2, with TRBD1 as a possible D gene (6 bases). The length of the CDR3 is 13 residues. Germline values: CDR1 MDHEN, CDR2 SYDVKM. V gave up 6 bases and J gave up 5 bases, with 13 bases separating them. Here the CDR3 reads CASRGGGLYGYTF. The CDR3 DNA reads TGTGCCAGCAGGGGAGGGGGTCTGTATGGCTACACCTTC.

Many counts were recorded for this clone. CDR3 loop: CASSLGGGAGVTSTDTQYF. The CDR3 DNA reads TGCGCCAGCAGCTTGGGGGGCGGCGCGGGGGTTACTAGCACAGATACGCAGTATTTT. The V call is TRBV5-1, the J call TRBJ2-3, with 7 bases matching TRBD2. The CDR3 extends over 19 amino acids. V trimming: 0 bases; J trimming: 0 bases; junction bases outside the gene matches: 13. Germline V gene data show CDR1 as SGHRS and CDR2 as YFSETQ.

This clone was found many times. This chain joins TRBV28 and TRBJ2-7, with 11 bases lining up with TRBD2. V lost 5 bases to trimming and J lost 0 bases; unmatched junction nucleotides: 15. Germline lookup yields CDR1 MDHEN and CDR2 SYDVKM. This CDR3 has 19 amino acids. CDR3 in DNA: TGTGCCAGCAGTATGCCGGGACTAGCGGACCACGATAGCTCCTACGAGCAGTACTTC. This sequence encodes CASSMPGLADHDSSYEQYF.

This clone was picked up many times. CDR3 nucleotides: TGTGCCAGCAGTTATTCAGGAGGCTACACCTTC. Encoded protein: CASSYSGGYTF. The chain links TRBV2 to TRBJ1-2; D unresolved. V lost 5 bases to trimming and J lost 8 bases, with 9 bases between them. Germline CDR1 and CDR2: SNHLY and FYNNEI. There are 11 residues in the CDR3.

This clone appeared many times. The chain recombines TRBV7-8 with TRBJ1-5; 9 bases fit TRBD1. Looked up from germline, CDR1 is SGHVS and CDR2 is FQNEAQ. The V gene end was trimmed by 1 base and the J gene end by 6 bases; junction bases not matched to a gene: 4. The CDR3 contains 15 residues. CDR3 in DNA: TGTGCCAGCAGCTTAGATACAGGGGGCGTTCAGCCCCAGCATTTT. Amino acids: CASSLDTGGVQPQHF.

This clone has at least ten counts. This chain's CDR3 is CASSLVVTGDGYTF. The CDR3 region has the DNA TGCGCCAGCAGCTTGGTCGTAACCGGGGATGGCTACACCTTC. The V call is TRBV5-1, the J call TRBJ1-2; no reliable D call. Between the trimmed V and J ends, which lost 0 bases and 6 bases, there was a span of 12 bases. The CDR3 contains 14 residues. Germline V gene data show CDR1 as SGHRS and CDR2 as YFSETQ.

This clone was seen repeatedly, ten times or more. The chain has TRBV7-8 and TRBJ2-7; TRBD2 matches at 7 bases. This CDR3 comprises 13 residues. The trim removed 5 bases at V and 5 bases at J, leaving 6 bases unmatched. CDR1 and CDR2 (germline): SGHVS, FQNEAQ. Written as DNA, the CDR3 is TGTGCCAGCAGCCCGCCCCGGGGGGACGAGCAGTACTTC. This sequence encodes CASSPPRGDEQYF.

This clone was observed many times. The chain has TRBV5-6 and TRBJ2-7, with a weak D call TRBD2 (5 bases). The germline CDR1 and CDR2 sequences are SGHDT and YYEEEE. Trimming pared 0 bases from V and 0 bases from J, leaving 7 bases between. This CDR3 is built from 14 residues. The DNA for the CDR3 is TGTGCCAGCAGCTTGGGACGGGACTCCTACGAGCAGTACTTC. Translated: CASSLGRDSYEQYF.